The following is a T cell receptor (beta chain) sequence with its context. TCR beta libraries were prepared from cDNA with unique molecular identifiers. TCRdb passed the PCR reads through MiXCR, listing each CDR3 protein once. The data contain about 430,000 distinct CDR3 sequences, 39% of them singletons. This entry belongs to a study of post-analysis software for immune sequencing data. Sequenced: blood. This clonotype was obtained from a girl aged 2 to 9 with multiple sclerosis.

The DNA of the CDR3 is TGTGCCAGCAGCCAACCCGAGACAGCGGCCTACGAGCAGTACTTC. Translation: CASSQPETAAYEQYF. The chain uses TRBV5-4 and TRBJ2-7; D assignment may be TRBD1 or TRBD2 (5 bases each). Trimming left V 4 bases short and J 2 bases short, with 16 bases between. The V gene's germline CDR1 is SGHNT and CDR2 YYREEE (reference sequence). The CDR3 consists of 15 residues.